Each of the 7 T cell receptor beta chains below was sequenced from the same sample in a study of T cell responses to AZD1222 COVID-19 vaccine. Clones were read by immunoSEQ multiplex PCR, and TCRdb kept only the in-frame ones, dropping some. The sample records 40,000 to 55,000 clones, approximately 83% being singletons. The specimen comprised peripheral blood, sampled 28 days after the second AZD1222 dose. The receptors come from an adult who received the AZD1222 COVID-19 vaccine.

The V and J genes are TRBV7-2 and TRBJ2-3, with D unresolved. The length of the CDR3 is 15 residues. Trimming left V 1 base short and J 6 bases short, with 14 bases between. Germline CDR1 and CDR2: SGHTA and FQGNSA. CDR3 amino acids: CASSLGFSLVDTQYF. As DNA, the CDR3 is TGTGCCAGCAGCTTAGGATTTAGCCTAGTGGATACGCAGTATTTT. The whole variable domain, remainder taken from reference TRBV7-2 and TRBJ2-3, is GAGVSQSPSNKVTEKGKDVELRCDPISGHTALYWYRQSLGQGLEFLIYFQGNSAPDKSGLPSDRFSAERTGGSVSTLTIQRTQQEDSAVYLCASSLGFSLVDTQYFGPGTRLTVL.

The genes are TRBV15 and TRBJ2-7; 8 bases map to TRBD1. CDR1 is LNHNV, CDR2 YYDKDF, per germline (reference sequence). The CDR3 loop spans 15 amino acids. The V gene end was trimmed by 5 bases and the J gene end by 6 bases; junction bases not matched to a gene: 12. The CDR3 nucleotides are TGTGCCACCAGCCCGATGCAGGGGGCGGGTTCCGAGCAGTACTTC. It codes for CATSPMQGAGSEQYF. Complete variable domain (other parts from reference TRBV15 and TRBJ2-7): DAMVIQNPRYQVTQFGKPVTLSCSQTLNHNVMYWYQQKSSQAPKLLFHYYDKDFNNEADTPDNFQSRRPNTSFCFLDIRSPGLGDTAMYLCATSPMQGAGSEQYFGPGTRLTVT.

CDR3 in amino acids: CATSGGGYEQFF. In DNA form, the CDR3 reads TGTGCCACCTCGGGGGGGGGCTATGAGCAGTTCTTC. The chain is built from TRBV11-2 and TRBJ2-1; 8 bases agree with TRBD2. Germline lookup yields CDR1 SGHAT and CDR2 FQNNGV. After removal of 10 bases from V and 8 bases from J, the junction contained 7 bases not matched to a gene. This CDR3 contains 12 residues.

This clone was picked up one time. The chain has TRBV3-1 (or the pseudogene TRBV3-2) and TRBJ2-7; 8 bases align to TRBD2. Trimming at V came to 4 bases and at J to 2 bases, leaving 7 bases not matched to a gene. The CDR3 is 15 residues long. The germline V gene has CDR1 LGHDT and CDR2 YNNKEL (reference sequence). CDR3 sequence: CASSRGWRGAYEQYF. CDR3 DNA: TGTGCCAGCAGCCGGGGCTGGCGGGGGGCCTACGAGCAGTACTTC.

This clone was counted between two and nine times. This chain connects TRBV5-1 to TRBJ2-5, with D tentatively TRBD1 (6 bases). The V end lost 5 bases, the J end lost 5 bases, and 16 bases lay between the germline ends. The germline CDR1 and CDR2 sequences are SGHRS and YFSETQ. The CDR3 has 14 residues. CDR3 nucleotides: TGCGCCAGCAGTACAGGACAGCCGGGGGAGACCCAGTACTTC. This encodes CASSTGQPGETQYF.

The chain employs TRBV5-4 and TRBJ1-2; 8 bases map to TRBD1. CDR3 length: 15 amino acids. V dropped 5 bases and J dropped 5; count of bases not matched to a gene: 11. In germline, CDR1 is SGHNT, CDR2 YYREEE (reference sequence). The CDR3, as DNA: TGTGCCAGCAGAGAGGGGACAGGCCATCAATATGGCTACACCTTC. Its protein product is CASREGTGHQYGYTF.

CDR3 loop: CASSLSGEVYEQYF. In nucleotides, the CDR3 is TGTGCCAGCAGCTTGTCAGGGGAGGTCTACGAGCAGTACTTC. This rearrangement joins TRBV5-4 to TRBJ2-7; TRBD1 or TRBD2 may be the D gene (6 bases each). This CDR3 spans 14 amino acids. CDR1 and CDR2 (germline): SGHNT, YYREEE (reference sequence). Trimming left V 1 base short and J 3 bases short, with 11 bases between.